These 13 T cell receptor beta chains share one sample of origin, sequenced in a study of T cells in Graves' hyperthyroidism and ophthalmopathy (dated by TCRdb to 2018 to 2020). Libraries came from multiplex PCR. For sequencing, an Illumina HiSeq 2000 was employed. TCR beta CDR3 regions were amplified from RNA transcripts. The TCR CDR3 was subjected to a first round of RT-PCR using the HTBI primer set and the Qiagen OneStep RT-PCR kit. The raw public data were reprocessed by TCRdb itself: fastp quality trimming at Q25, MiXCR clonotype calling, in-frame beta chains only. For every CDR3 protein sequence, its rows merge into one entry that carries the most common genes and DNA. The sample yields 600,000 to 800,000 distinct CDR3 sequences; roughly a third were counted once. Of the sample, less than 40% is held by the ten largest clones. The sequencing sample was made of blood. These receptor sequences come from a woman aged 35 to 49 with Graves' hyperthyroidism.

This clonotype was counted only a few times. The chain has TRBV12-3 or TRBV12-4 and TRBJ1-2; a possible D gene is TRBD1 (6 bases). The V and J ends lost 7 bases and 8 bases respectively, with 17 bases between them. The CDR3 spans 13 residues. CDR3 coding DNA: TGTGCCAGCACTAGAGCAGGGGTTGGCGGCTACACCTTC. Protein: CASTRAGVGGYTF.

The sample holds many counts of this clonotype. J is TRBJ2-5 and V is TRBV7-3; D not resolved. CDR1 is SGHTA, CDR2 FQGTGA, per germline. V shed 5 bases and J shed 6 bases, with 16 bases lying between them. This CDR3 has 14 residues. In nucleotides, the CDR3 is TGTGCCAGCAGCCCAGAAGGGTTTAGACAGACCCAGTACTTC. Translating it yields CASSPEGFRQTQYF.

The V and J genes are TRBV6-4 and TRBJ1-1; D unclear. The CDR3 length is 16 residues. The germline V gene has CDR1 MRHNA and CDR2 SNTAGT. The V end was cut by 3 bases, the J end by 4 bases, with 18 bases between. The CDR3 nucleotides read TGTGCCAGCAGTGAAGGTTGGGGAAAGGAGATCACTGAAGCTTTCTTT. Its protein product is CASSEGWGKEITEAFF.

This chain joins TRBV7-8 and TRBJ2-5; 7 nucleotides match TRBD1. Germline V gene sequence: CDR1 SGHVS, CDR2 FQNEAQ. The CDR3 extends over 15 amino acids. The V gene end was trimmed by 5 bases and the J gene end by 5 bases; junction bases not matched to a gene: 11. CDR3 protein: CASSPQTGKGETQYF. CDR3 sequence (DNA): TGTGCCAGCAGCCCCCAGACAGGGAAAGGGGAGACCCAGTACTTC.

This rearrangement joins TRBV5-4 to TRBJ2-2, with 9 bases fitting TRBD1. Germline CDR1 reads SGHNT; CDR2 reads YYREEE (reference sequence). The CDR3 loop spans 13 amino acids. The V and J ends lost 7 bases and 8 bases, in that order; junction bases with no gene match: 6. CDR3 in DNA: TGTGCCAGCGCATGGGACAGGGCTGGGGAGCTGTTTTTT. Encoded protein: CASAWDRAGELFF.

This clonotype was observed many times. In DNA, the CDR3 is TGTGCCATCACTGTAGCGGGAGAGTCCTACGAGCAGTACTTC. Its translation: CAITVAGESYEQYF. The V and J genes are TRBV10-3 and TRBJ2-7; 9 bases fit TRBD2. Looked up from germline, CDR1 is ENHRY and CDR2 is SYGVKD. The CDR3 is made up of 14 amino acids. The ends lost 7 bases at V and 1 base at J; junction bases unmatched: 5.

This clonotype has ten or more counts. The J gene is TRBJ2-6, the V gene TRBV29-1; D is perhaps TRBD1 (6 bases). Germline values: CDR1 SQVTM, CDR2 ANQGSEA. The germline V and J ends were trimmed by 4 bases and 0 bases, with 10 bases remaining between them. This CDR3 spans 15 amino acids. CDR3 coding DNA: TGCAGCGTTGGGACAGTTCGCTCTGGGGCCAACGTCCTGACTTTC. Its translation is CSVGTVRSGANVLTF.

The chain has TRBV2 and TRBJ2-7; D might be TRBD2 (5 bases). Germline CDR1 is SNHLY and CDR2 is FYNNEI. This CDR3 contains 13 residues. Trimming took 4 bases from V and 0 from J, leaving 7 bases between them. The CDR3 coding sequence is TGTGCCAGCAGTGCCGGGGTCTCCTACGAGCAGTACTTC. It specifies CASSAGVSYEQYF.

This clonotype was observed a handful of times. The chain uses TRBV11-2 and TRBJ1-2, with TRBD1 matching over 9 bases. V was clipped by 3 bases and J by 8 bases; unmatched bases: 13. The CDR3 length is 16 residues. Per the germline V gene, CDR1 is SGHAT and CDR2 is FQNNGV. The CDR3 coding sequence is TGTGCCAGCAGCTTGGCCGGTGGACAGGGGTGGGACGGCTACACCTTC. Translation: CASSLAGGQGWDGYTF.

The chain is built from TRBV29-1 and TRBJ1-5; D perhaps matches TRBD1 (6 bases). V lost 8 bases to trimming and J lost 11 bases, with 19 bases between them. CDR1 is SQVTM, CDR2 ANQGSEA, per germline. This CDR3 comprises 12 residues. The CDR3 DNA is TGCAGCACCTTAGGGGGGTCGGAGACCCAGCATTTT. Its translation is CSTLGGSETQHF. The whole variable domain, filled in from reference TRBV29-1 and TRBJ1-5, reads SAVISQKPSRDICQRGTSLTIQCQVDSQVTMMFWYRQQPGQSLTLIATANQGSEATYESGFVIDKFPISRPNLTFSTLTVSNMSPEDSSIYLCSTLGGSETQHFGDGTRLSIL.

This clonotype has just a few counts. V is TRBV4-1 and J is TRBJ1-2; unclear D gene. V lost 4 bases and J lost 6, with 15 bases in between. CDR3 length: 14 amino acids. Germline lookup yields CDR1 MGHRA and CDR2 YSYEKL. This CDR3 reads CASSRLGGDNGYTF. CDR3 nucleotides: TGCGCCAGCAGCCGTTTAGGCGGTGACAATGGCTACACCTTC.

The rearrangement joins TRBV6-5 to TRBJ2-5; tentative D call: TRBD1 (7 bases). V lost 0 bases and J lost 7, with 18 bases in between. In germline, CDR1 is MNHEY, CDR2 SVGAGI. The CDR3 covers 16 residues. CDR3 residues: CASSYSAQGGTATQYF. In DNA, the CDR3 is TGTGCCAGCAGTTACTCCGCCCAAGGGGGGACAGCGACCCAGTACTTC.

This clonotype was recorded at least ten times. The chain carries TRBV5-1 and TRBJ1-1, with 9 bases that match TRBD1. The CDR3 extends over 15 amino acids. After removal of 5 bases from V and 6 bases from J, the junction contained 11 bases not matched to a gene. Germline CDR1 reads SGHRS; CDR2 reads YFSETQ. The chain's CDR3 is CASRPRDRVNAEAFF. CDR3 DNA sequence: TGCGCCAGCAGGCCGAGGGACAGGGTAAACGCTGAAGCTTTCTTT.